This is a list of T cell receptor beta chains from one sample in a study of CD8+CD57+ T cells in acquired aplastic anemia. MiXCR was run by TCRdb on the reads, yielding one entry per CDR3 protein. This table holds about 120,000 distinct CDR3 sequences, about 60% found once. Sequenced sample: sorted CD4+, CD8+, or CD8+CD57+ T cells (not recorded which) from PBMCs. Receptors were obtained from a human donor with aplastic anemia. Both conserved end residues are part of each CDR3. D genes are given only for firm matches. Some rows mark clone size as missing; the rest say once, few, many or name a class of expanded clone.

>TRBV20-1|NA|TRBJ2-7|NA
CSARRQETYEQYF
TGCAGTGCTAGGAGACAGGAAACCTACGAGCAGTACTTC
>TRBV7-8|many|TRBJ1-3|NA
CASSSRGVHNRGNTIYF
TGTGCCAGCAGCTCTAGAGGGGTCCACAATCGGGGAAACACCATATATTTT
>TRBV6-2/TRBV6-3|NA|TRBJ2-7|TRBD1
CASSYSDRGGNEQYF
TGTGCCAGCAGTTACAGCGACAGGGGGGGCAACGAGCAGTACTTC
>TRBV19|NA|TRBJ1-1|TRBD1
CASSIPGQEAFF
TGTGCCAGTAGTATACCGGGACAGGAAGCTTTCTTT
>TRBV2|NA|TRBJ1-5|TRBD1
CASRATGGRQPQHF
TGTGCCAGCAGGGCTACAGGGGGAAGACAGCCCCAGCATTTT
>TRBV29-1|NA|TRBJ1-5|TRBD1
CSVAGTGPNQPQHF
TGCAGCGTTGCCGGGACAGGCCCTAATCAGCCCCAGCATTTT
>TRBV11-2|NA|TRBJ2-4|NA
CASSLGARSENIQYF
TGTGCCAGCAGCTTAGGTGCGCGTAGTGAAAACATTCAGTACTTC
>TRBV9|many|TRBJ2-1|NA
CASSVESTSRNEQFF
TGTGCCAGCAGCGTAGAGTCGACTAGTCGAAATGAGCAGTTCTTC
>TRBV2|NA|TRBJ2-6|NA
CASSERHSSRANVLTF
TGTGCCAGCAGTGAACGGCATAGCTCCAGAGCCAACGTCCTGACTTTC
>TRBV7-8|NA|TRBJ2-7|TRBD2
CASSLSGGDLYEQYF
TGTGCCAGCAGCTTGAGCGGGGGGGACCTCTACGAGCAGTACTTC
>TRBV7-9|many|TRBJ2-7|NA
CASSHLVLGRQGTYEQYF
TGTGCCAGCAGCCACTTGGTCCTCGGACGTCAAGGAACCTACGAGCAGTACTTC
>TRBV11-3|NA|TRBJ1-6|NA
CASSQGLVGVPLHF
TGTGCCAGCAGCCAAGGACTAGTAGGGGTACCCCTCCACTTT
>TRBV5-1|once|TRBJ2-1|TRBD2
CASTVLAGGAHNEQFF
TGCGCCAGCACCGTCTTGGCGGGAGGAGCCCACAATGAGCAGTTCTTC
>TRBV7-3|NA|TRBJ2-1|TRBD2
CASSSSPGGVNEQFF
TGTGCCAGCAGCTCTAGTCCGGGAGGAGTCAATGAGCAGTTCTTC
>TRBV20-1|NA|TRBJ2-7|TRBD2
CSATTSGRPYEQYF
TGCAGTGCTACCACTAGCGGGAGACCCTACGAGCAGTACTTC
>TRBV5-1|NA|TRBJ2-7|NA
CASSEGGIMGPYEQYF
TGCGCCAGCAGCGAGGGGGGAATTATGGGACCCTACGAGCAGTACTTC
>TRBV24-1|NA|TRBJ2-1|NA
CATSEGVRANEQFF
TGTGCCACCAGTGAGGGGGTGAGGGCTAATGAGCAGTTCTTC
>TRBV4-1|many|TRBJ2-7|TRBD2
CASGGLAGEVGYYEQYF
TGCGCCAGCGGGGGACTAGCGGGAGAGGTTGGGTACTACGAGCAGTACTTC
>TRBV19|NA|TRBJ1-5|NA
CASRNNRDSNQPQHF
TGTGCCAGTAGAAATAACAGGGATAGCAATCAGCCCCAGCATTTT
>TRBV12-3/TRBV12-4|NA|TRBJ2-3|TRBD2
CASSFGTSGFTDTQYF
TGTGCCAGCAGTTTCGGGACTAGCGGGTTCACAGATACGCAGTATTTT
>TRBV2|NA|TRBJ2-7|NA
CASSSLDGLSTASSYEQYF
TGTGCCAGCAGCTCCCTAGACGGGCTCTCGACAGCGAGCTCCTACGAGCAGTACTTC
>TRBV5-8|NA|TRBJ2-7|NA
CASSLEVGYEQYF
TGTGCCAGCAGCTTGGAGGTGGGGTACGAGCAGTACTTC
>TRBV9|many|TRBJ1-1|NA
CASSPEFMNTEAFF
TGTGCCAGCAGCCCTGAATTCATGAACACTGAAGCTTTCTTT
>TRBV24-1|NA|TRBJ2-6|NA
CATSAQASGANVLTF
TGTGCCACCAGTGCGCAGGCCTCTGGGGCCAACGTCCTGACTTTC
>TRBV14|NA|TRBJ2-5|NA
CASSQERKETQYF
TGTGCCAGCAGCCAAGAACGTAAAGAGACCCAGTACTTC
>TRBV20-1|NA|TRBJ1-5|TRBD1
CSAEGQGVSLNQPQHF
TGCAGTGCAGAAGGACAGGGGGTGTCACTCAATCAGCCCCAGCATTTT
>TRBV7-9|NA|TRBJ2-2|NA
CASSQAGAGELFF
TGTGCCAGCAGCCAAGCCGGGGCCGGGGAGCTGTTTTTT
>TRBV7-3|NA|TRBJ2-7|NA
CASSRGGGHEQYF
TGTGCCAGCAGCCGTGGGGGGGGCCACGAGCAGTACTTC
>TRBV19|NA|TRBJ2-3|NA
CASSIEGLDTQYF
TGTGCCAGTAGTATAGAAGGGTTGGATACGCAGTATTTT
>TRBV2|NA|TRBJ1-1|NA
CASSDLGKNTGAFF
TGTGCCAGCAGTGATCTAGGGAAGAACACTGGAGCTTTCTTT
>TRBV7-9|NA|TRBJ2-7|NA
CASSSQGGGEQYF
TGTGCCAGCAGCTCTCAAGGGGGTGGCGAGCAGTACTTC
>TRBV19|many|TRBJ1-1|TRBD1
CASSRTGSRDTEAFF
TGTGCCAGTAGTCGGACAGGGAGTCGGGACACTGAAGCTTTCTTT
>TRBV10-3|NA|TRBJ1-1|TRBD1
CAVGTGGIEAFF
TGTGCCGTCGGGACAGGGGGCATTGAAGCTTTCTTT
>TRBV10-2|NA|TRBJ1-1|NA
CASSEDRNTEAFF
TGCGCCAGCAGTGAAGACAGAAACACTGAAGCTTTCTTT
>TRBV2|NA|TRBJ2-1|NA
CASSRSWNEQFF
TGTGCCAGCAGTCGTAGTTGGAATGAGCAGTTCTTC
>TRBV20-1|NA|TRBJ2-1|TRBD2
CSASESGRSPENLEQFF
TGCAGTGCTTCGGAGAGCGGGAGGAGCCCCGAAAACCTTGAGCAGTTCTTC
>TRBV20-1|NA|TRBJ2-7|TRBD2
CSAPRTSGSYEQYF
TGCAGTGCCCCCAGGACTAGCGGGAGTTACGAGCAGTACTTC
>TRBV4-1|NA|TRBJ1-2|TRBD1
CASSQRDRGSYGYTF
TGTGCCAGCAGCCAACGGGACAGGGGGTCCTATGGCTACACCTTC
>TRBV15|NA|TRBJ1-2|NA
CATSTAGRGYTF
TGTGCCACCAGCACGGCGGGGCGCGGCTACACCTTC
>TRBV19|NA|TRBJ1-1|NA
CASSARVEEAFF
TGTGCCAGTAGTGCCAGGGTGGAGGAAGCTTTCTTT
>TRBV15|NA|TRBJ2-7|TRBD2
CATSRVVASGSYEQYF
TGTGCCACCAGCAGAGTCGTGGCTAGCGGCTCCTACGAGCAGTACTTC
>TRBV15|NA|TRBJ2-1|NA
CATSRDRTDYNEQFF
TGTGCCACCAGCAGAGATAGGACGGACTACAATGAGCAGTTCTTC
>TRBV12-3/TRBV12-4|NA|TRBJ2-5|NA
CASSLGVLGEETQYF
TGTGCCAGCAGTTTAGGAGTTTTGGGGGAGGAGACCCAGTACTTC
>TRBV5-1|NA|TRBJ1-5|NA
CASTTRLKGTPFDSNQPQHF
TGCGCCAGCACCACTAGGTTGAAAGGGACACCCTTCGATAGCAATCAGCCCCAGCATTTT
>TRBV19|NA|TRBJ2-1|TRBD2
CASSIVGTSGQEQFF
TGTGCCAGTAGTATAGTAGGGACTAGCGGTCAGGAGCAGTTCTTC
>TRBV7-2|NA|TRBJ2-7|NA
CASSLARRGGYEQYF
TGTGCCAGCAGCTTAGCTAGGCGGGGAGGATACGAGCAGTACTTC